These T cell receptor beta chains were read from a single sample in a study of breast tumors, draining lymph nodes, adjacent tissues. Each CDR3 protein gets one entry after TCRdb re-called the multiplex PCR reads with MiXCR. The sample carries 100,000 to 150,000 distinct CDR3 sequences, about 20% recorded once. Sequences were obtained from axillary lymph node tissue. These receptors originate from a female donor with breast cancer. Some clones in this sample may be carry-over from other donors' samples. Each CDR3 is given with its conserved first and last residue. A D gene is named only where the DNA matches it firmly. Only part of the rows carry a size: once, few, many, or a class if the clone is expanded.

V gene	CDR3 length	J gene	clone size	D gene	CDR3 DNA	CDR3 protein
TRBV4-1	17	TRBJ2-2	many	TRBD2	TGCGCCAGCAGCCAGGCCCTAGCGGGAGGGCCGGTCGGGGAGCTGTTTTTT	CASSQALAGGPVGELFF
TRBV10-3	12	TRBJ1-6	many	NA	TGTGCCATCAGGAGTGGGGACTCACCCCTCCACTTT	CAIRSGDSPLHF
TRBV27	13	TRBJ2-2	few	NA	TGTGCCAGCAGTTTATTGGGTAACGGGGAGCTGTTTTTT	CASSLLGNGELFF
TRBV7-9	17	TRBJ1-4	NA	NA	TGTGCCAGCAGCCCCGGGGCACCGGGGGAATCGGATGAAAACCTGTTTTTT	CASSPGAPGESDENLFF
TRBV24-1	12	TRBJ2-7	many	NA	TGTGCCACCGCGTCAGGGGAGTACGAGCAGTACTTC	CATASGEYEQYF
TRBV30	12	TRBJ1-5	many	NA	TGTGCCTGGAGTGCACAGGATCAGCCCCAGCATTTT	CAWSAQDQPQHF
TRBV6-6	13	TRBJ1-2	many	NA	TGTGCCAGCAGTCTTACCTCTAACTATGGCTACACCTTC	CASSLTSNYGYTF
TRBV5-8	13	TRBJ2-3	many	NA	TGTGCCAGCCGGAGGGCAGGCACAGATACGCAGTATTTT	CASRRAGTDTQYF
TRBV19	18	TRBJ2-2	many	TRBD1	TGTGCCAGTAGTATATTCCGGGACAGGGCGCCGAACACCGGGGAGCTGTTTTTT	CASSIFRDRAPNTGELFF
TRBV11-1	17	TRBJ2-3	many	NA	TGTGCCAGCAGCCTGGGTGGCGGGAAGGTGGGCACAGATACGCAGTATTTT	CASSLGGGKVGTDTQYF
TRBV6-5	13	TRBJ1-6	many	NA	TGTGCCAGCAGGGCAGGGGTTTTTTCACCCCTCCACTTT	CASRAGVFSPLHF
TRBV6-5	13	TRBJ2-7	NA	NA	TGTGCCAGCAGTCCGAGGAGGGCCGCCGAGCAGTACTTC	CASSPRRAAEQYF
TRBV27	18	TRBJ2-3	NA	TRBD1	TGTGCCAGCAGTTTATCGCCCGGGACAGGGGGGCATACAGATACGCAGTATTTT	CASSLSPGTGGHTDTQYF
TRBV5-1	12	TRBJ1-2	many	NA	TGCGCCAGCAGCGACGGTAACTATGGCTACACCTTC	CASSDGNYGYTF
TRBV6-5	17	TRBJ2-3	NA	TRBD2	TGTGCCAGCAGTTACTCGCCCCTAGCGGGGGACACAGATACGCAGTATTTT	CASSYSPLAGDTDTQYF
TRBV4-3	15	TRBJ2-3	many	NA	TGCGCCAGCAGCCAAGACCCGGGAGTGACAGATACGCAGTATTTT	CASSQDPGVTDTQYF
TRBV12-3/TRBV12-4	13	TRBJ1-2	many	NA	TGTGCCAGCAGTCCACAGGGAGCGGGGGGCTACACCTTC	CASSPQGAGGYTF
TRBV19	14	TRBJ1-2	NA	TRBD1	TGTGCCAGTAGTACCCGGACAGGGAGTGATGGCTACACCTTC	CASSTRTGSDGYTF
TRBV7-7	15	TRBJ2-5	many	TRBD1	TGTGCTAGCAGCAAAGACAGGGGTAGACAAGAGACCCAGTACTTC	CASSKDRGRQETQYF
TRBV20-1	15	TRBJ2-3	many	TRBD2	TGCAGTGCTAGAGGGGCGAAGGGGAGGGCTGATACGCAGTATTTT	CSARGAKGRADTQYF
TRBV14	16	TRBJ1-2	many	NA	TGTGCCAGCAGCCAAGAGTGGAATTTTCGGGAGTATGGCTACACCTTC	CASSQEWNFREYGYTF
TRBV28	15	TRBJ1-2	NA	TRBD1	TGTGCCAGCAGTTTGGCGACGACAGGGACCTATGGCTACACCTTC	CASSLATTGTYGYTF